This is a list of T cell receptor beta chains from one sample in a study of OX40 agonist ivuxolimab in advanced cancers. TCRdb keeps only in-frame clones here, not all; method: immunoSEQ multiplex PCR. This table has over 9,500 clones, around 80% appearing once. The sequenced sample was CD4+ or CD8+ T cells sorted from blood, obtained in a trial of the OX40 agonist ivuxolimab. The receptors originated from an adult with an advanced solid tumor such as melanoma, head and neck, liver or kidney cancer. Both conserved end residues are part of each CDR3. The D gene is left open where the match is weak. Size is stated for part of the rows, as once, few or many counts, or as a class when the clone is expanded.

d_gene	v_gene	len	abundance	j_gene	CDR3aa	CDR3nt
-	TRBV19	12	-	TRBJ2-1	CASSIGTTEQFF	TGTGCCAGTAGTATAGGGACTACTGAGCAGTTCTTC
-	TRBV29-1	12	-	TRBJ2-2	CSVEGGTGELFF	TGCAGCGTTGAGGGGGGCACCGGGGAGCTGTTTTTT
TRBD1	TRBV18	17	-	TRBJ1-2	CASSPTCPGQDSYGYTF	TGTGCCAGCTCACCAACTTGCCCGGGACAGGACTCGTATGGCTACACCTTC
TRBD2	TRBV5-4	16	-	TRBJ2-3	CASSLQRGGPTDTQYF	TGTGCCAGCAGCTTGCAGCGGGGGGGCCCGACAGATACGCAGTATTTT
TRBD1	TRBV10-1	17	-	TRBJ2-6	CASKGTGEKGGANVLTF	TGCGCCAGCAAGGGGACAGGGGAGAAGGGTGGGGCCAACGTCCTGACTTTC
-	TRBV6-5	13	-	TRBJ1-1	CASSAGSYTEAFF	TGTGCCAGCAGTGCAGGGTCATACACTGAAGCTTTCTTT
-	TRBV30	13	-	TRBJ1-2	CAWSPGVNYGYTF	TGTGCCTGGAGTCCAGGGGTTAACTATGGCTACACCTTC
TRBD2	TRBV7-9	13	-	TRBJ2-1	CASTGLAAVGQFF	TGTGCCAGCACCGGACTAGCGGCCGTTGGGCAGTTCTTC
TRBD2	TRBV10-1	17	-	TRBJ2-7	CASSESGLGLELYEQYF	TGCGCCAGCAGTGAGTCAGGACTGGGACTAGAACTCTACGAGCAGTACTTC
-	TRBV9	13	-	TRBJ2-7	CASSETSGHEQYF	TGTGCCAGCAGCGAAACTTCAGGCCACGAGCAGTACTTC
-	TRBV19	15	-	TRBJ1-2	CASSIERDSNYGYTF	TGTGCCAGTAGTATAGAGCGGGATTCGAACTATGGCTACACCTTC
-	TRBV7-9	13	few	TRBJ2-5	CASSFTDRETQYF	TGTGCCAGCAGCTTCACGGACAGAGAGACCCAGTACTTC
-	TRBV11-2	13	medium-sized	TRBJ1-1	CASMSGLNTEAFF	TGTGCCAGCATGTCCGGCTTGAACACTGAAGCTTTCTTT
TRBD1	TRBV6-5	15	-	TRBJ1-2	CASSGTGDQVGGYTF	TGTGCCAGCTCCGGGACAGGGGATCAGGTTGGTGGCTACACCTTC
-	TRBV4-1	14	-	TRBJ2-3	CASSHFASTDTQYF	TGCGCCAGCAGCCACTTTGCCAGCACAGATACGCAGTATTTT
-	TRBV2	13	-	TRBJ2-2	CASRGQGGGELFF	TGTGCCAGCAGAGGCCAGGGGGGCGGGGAGCTGTTTTTT
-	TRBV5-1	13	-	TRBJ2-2	CASSLVGTGELFF	TGCGCCAGCAGCTTGGTGGGGACCGGGGAGCTGTTTTTT
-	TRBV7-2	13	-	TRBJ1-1	CASSLGANTEAFF	TGTGCCAGCAGCTTAGGGGCGAACACTGAAGCTTTCTTT
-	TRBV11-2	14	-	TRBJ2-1	CASSHPTRDVEQFF	TGTGCCAGCAGCCACCCGACCCGGGACGTGGAGCAGTTCTTC
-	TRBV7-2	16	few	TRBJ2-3	CASSLIEGGSPDTQYF	TGTGCCAGCAGCTTAATCGAGGGTGGGAGTCCAGATACGCAGTATTTT
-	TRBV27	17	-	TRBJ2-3	CASRLGSSTGYMDAQYF	TGTGCCAGCAGGCTTGGGAGCTCGACAGGATACATGGATGCGCAGTATTTT
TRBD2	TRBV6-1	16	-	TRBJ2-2	CASSESAGGATGELFF	TGTGCCAGCAGTGAGAGCGCGGGGGGGGCCACCGGGGAGCTGTTTTTT
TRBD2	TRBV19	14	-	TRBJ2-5	CASSTGLDLETQYF	TGTGCCAGTAGTACGGGACTAGATCTGGAGACCCAGTACTTC
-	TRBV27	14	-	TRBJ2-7	CASSLLGPIYEQYF	TGTGCCAGCAGTTTATTGGGACCCATCTACGAGCAGTACTTC
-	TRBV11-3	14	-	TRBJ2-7	CASSSFLGSYEQYF	TGTGCCAGCAGCTCCTTTCTCGGCTCCTACGAGCAGTACTTC
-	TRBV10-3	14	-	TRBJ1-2	CAISHREPVYGYTF	TGTGCCATCAGCCACAGGGAGCCCGTCTATGGCTACACCTTC
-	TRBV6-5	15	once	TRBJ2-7	CASRKTGLIFYEQYF	TGTGCCAGCCGCAAAACAGGACTGATCTTCTACGAGCAGTACTTC
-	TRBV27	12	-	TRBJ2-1	CASSSSGDEQFF	TGTGCCAGCAGCTCCTCTGGGGATGAGCAGTTCTTC
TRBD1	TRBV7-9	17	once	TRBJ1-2	CASSSLPRDRTNYGYTF	TGTGCCAGCAGTTCTCTTCCTCGGGACAGAACTAACTATGGCTACACCTTC
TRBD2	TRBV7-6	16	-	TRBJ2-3	CASSLAELAGADTQYF	TGTGCCAGCAGCTTAGCAGAACTAGCGGGGGCAGATACGCAGTATTTT
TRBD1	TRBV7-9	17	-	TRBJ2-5	CASSSAHPRDREGTQYF	TGTGCCAGCAGCTCCGCACACCCTAGGGACAGGGAAGGGACCCAGTACTTC
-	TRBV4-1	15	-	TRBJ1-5	CASSQPGLSNQPQHF	TGCGCCAGCAGCCAACCGGGGCTTAGCAATCAGCCCCAGCATTTT
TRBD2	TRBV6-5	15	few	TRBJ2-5	CASTEAGGLRETQYF	TGTGCCAGCACCGAGGCGGGGGGCTTGAGGGAGACCCAGTACTTC
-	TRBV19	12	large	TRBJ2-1	CASSNGYNEQFF	TGTGCCAGTAGTAACGGATACAATGAGCAGTTCTTC
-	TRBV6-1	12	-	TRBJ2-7	CASSDPGYEQYF	TGTGCCAGCAGTGACCCTGGTTACGAGCAGTACTTC
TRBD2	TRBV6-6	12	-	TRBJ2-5	CASGTSVETQYF	TGTGCCAGTGGGACTAGCGTTGAGACCCAGTACTTC
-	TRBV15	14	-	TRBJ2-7	CATSRDGLSYEQYF	TGTGCCACCAGCAGAGATGGACTATCCTACGAGCAGTACTTC